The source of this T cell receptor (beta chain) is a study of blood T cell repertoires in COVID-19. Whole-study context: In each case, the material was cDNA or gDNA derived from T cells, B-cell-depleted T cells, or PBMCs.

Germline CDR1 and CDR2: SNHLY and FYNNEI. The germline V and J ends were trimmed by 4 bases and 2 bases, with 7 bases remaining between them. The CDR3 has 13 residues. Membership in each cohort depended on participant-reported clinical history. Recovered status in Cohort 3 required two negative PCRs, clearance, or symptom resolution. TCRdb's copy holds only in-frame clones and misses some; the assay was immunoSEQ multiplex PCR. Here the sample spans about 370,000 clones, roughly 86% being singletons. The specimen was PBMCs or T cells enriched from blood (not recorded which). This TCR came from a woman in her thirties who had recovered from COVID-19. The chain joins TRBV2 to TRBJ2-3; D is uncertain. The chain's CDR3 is CASSVTLTDTQYF. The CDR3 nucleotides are TGTGCCAGCAGTGTGACTCTCACAGATACGCAGTATTTT.